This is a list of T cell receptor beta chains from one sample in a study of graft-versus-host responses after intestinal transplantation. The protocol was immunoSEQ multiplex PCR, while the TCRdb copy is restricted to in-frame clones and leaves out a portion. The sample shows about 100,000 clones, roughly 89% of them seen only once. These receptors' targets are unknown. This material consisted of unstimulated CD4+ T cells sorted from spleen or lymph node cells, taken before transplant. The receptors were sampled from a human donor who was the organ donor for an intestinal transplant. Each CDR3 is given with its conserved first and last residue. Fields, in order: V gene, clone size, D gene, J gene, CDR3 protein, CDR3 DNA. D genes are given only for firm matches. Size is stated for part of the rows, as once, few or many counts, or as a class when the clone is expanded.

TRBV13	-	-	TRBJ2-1	CASFADRPDEQFF	TGTGCCAGCTTTGCAGACCGACCCGATGAGCAGTTCTTC
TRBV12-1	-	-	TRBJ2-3	CASSFRPSTDTQYF	TGTGCCAGCAGCTTTCGACCGAGCACAGATACGCAGTATTTT
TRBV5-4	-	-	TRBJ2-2	CASTVGGGNTGELFF	TGTGCCAGCACCGTAGGCGGCGGGAACACCGGGGAGCTGTTTTTT
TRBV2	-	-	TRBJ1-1	CASRAERGRNTEAFF	TGTGCCAGCAGGGCGGAACGGGGGCGAAACACTGAAGCTTTCTTT
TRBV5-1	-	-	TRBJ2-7	CASSAGTLHTYEQYF	TGCGCCAGCAGCGCCGGGACCCTTCACACCTACGAGCAGTACTTC
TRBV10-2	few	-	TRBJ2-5	CASSERRPGVETQYF	TGCGCCAGCAGTGAGAGGCGCCCAGGAGTCGAGACCCAGTACTTC
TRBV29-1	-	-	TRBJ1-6	CSATTGARDNSPLHF	TGCAGCGCCACGACCGGGGCGAGGGATAATTCACCCCTCCACTTT
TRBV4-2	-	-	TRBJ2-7	CASSQARNEQYF	TGTGCCAGCAGCCAAGCTAGAAACGAGCAGTACTTC
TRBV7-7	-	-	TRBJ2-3	CASSLALGDTQYF	TGTGCCAGCAGCTTAGCGCTAGGTGATACGCAGTATTTT
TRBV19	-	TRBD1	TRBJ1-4	CASSTPGQGGEKLFF	TGTGCCAGTAGTACCCCGGGACAGGGGGGTGAAAAACTGTTTTTT
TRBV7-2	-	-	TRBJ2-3	CASSLGGYDTQYF	TGTGCCAGCAGCTTAGGGGGGTACGATACGCAGTATTTT
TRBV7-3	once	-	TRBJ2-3	CASGRNDGDTQYF	TGTGCCAGCGGTCGAAACGATGGGGATACGCAGTATTTT
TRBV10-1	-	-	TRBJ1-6	CASRVSSYNSPLHF	TGCGCCAGCAGGGTTAGCTCCTATAATTCACCCCTCCACTTT
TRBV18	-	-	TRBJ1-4	CASSPVGGGGEKLFF	TGTGCCAGCTCACCGGTTGGAGGGGGTGGTGAAAAACTGTTTTTT
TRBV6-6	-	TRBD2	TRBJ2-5	CASSRREAMEKTQYF	TGTGCCAGCAGTAGGCGGGAGGCCATGGAGAAGACCCAGTACTTC
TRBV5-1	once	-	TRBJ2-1	CASSPPGVLGNEQFF	TGCGCCAGCAGCCCTCCAGGGGTATTGGGTAATGAGCAGTTCTTC
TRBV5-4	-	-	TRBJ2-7	CASSRGYEQYF	TGTGCCAGCAGCCGAGGGTACGAGCAGTACTTC
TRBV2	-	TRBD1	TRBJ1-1	CASTGQGRGTEAFF	TGTGCCAGCACCGGACAGGGGAGGGGCACTGAAGCTTTCTTT
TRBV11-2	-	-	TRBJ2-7	CASSLGTSREAYEQYF	TGTGCCAGCAGCTTAGGTACGTCACGGGAAGCCTACGAGCAGTACTTC
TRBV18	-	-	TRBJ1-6	CASSPREQANSPLHF	TGTGCCAGCTCACCAAGAGAACAGGCAAATTCACCCCTCCACTTT
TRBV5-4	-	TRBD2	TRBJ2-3	CASSQGTSGGRSTDTQYF	TGTGCCAGCAGCCAAGGGACTAGCGGGGGCCGCAGCACAGATACGCAGTATTTT
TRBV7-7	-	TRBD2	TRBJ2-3	CASSLGASGSRSTDTQYF	TGTGCTAGCAGCTTAGGGGCTAGCGGGAGTAGGAGCACAGATACGCAGTATTTT
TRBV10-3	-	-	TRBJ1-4	CATSSREINEKLFF	TGTGCCACCTCCAGCCGGGAGATTAATGAAAAACTGTTTTTT
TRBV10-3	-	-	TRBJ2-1	CAIRPGPDSYNEQFF	TGTGCCATCAGACCGGGACCGGACTCCTACAATGAGCAGTTCTTC
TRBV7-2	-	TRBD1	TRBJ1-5	CASSLRQGGQPQHF	TGTGCCAGCAGCCTCCGACAGGGTGGTCAGCCCCAGCATTTT
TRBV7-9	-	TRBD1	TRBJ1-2	CASSLQGAVVYGYTF	TGTGCCAGCAGCCTCCAGGGGGCTGTGGTCTATGGCTACACCTTC
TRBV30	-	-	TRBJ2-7	CAWSVQGYEQYF	TGTGCCTGGAGTGTACAGGGATACGAGCAGTACTTC
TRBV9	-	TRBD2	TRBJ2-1	CASSVGSGGYNEQFF	TGTGCCAGCAGCGTAGGCAGCGGGGGCTACAATGAGCAGTTCTTC